This TCR beta chain was captured in a study of cytomegalovirus exposure and HLA in healthy donors. Whole-study results and caveats: Certain sequence variants were highly shared and formed a cluster, and this cluster was likely a sequencing artifact. A later analysis associated 15,000 to 20,000 TCR beta sequences with HLA alleles at a 0.05 false discovery rate.

Comment on this clone: The antigen is undetermined.

In the PCR, 60 Vbeta and 13 Jbeta primers were used. Sequencing used immunoSEQ multiplex PCR; TCRdb keeps in-frame clones, though not all of them. The data show 100,000 to 150,000 clones, and the top ten clones hold 2.5% to 3%. This TCR derives from a man between 25 and 39 years old in good health and CMV-seronegative. Sequencing used PBMCs.

This CDR3 reads CASSPGTGNSGANVLTF. CDR3 nucleotide sequence: TGTGCCAGCTCACCCGGGACAGGCAACTCTGGGGCCAACGTCCTGACTTTC. The J gene is TRBJ2-6, the V gene TRBV18; 8 nucleotides match TRBD1. Germline trimming cut 3 bases from V and 0 bases from J; bases unmatched to any gene: 4. From germline, CDR1 is KGHSH and CDR2 LQKENI. This CDR3 has 17 residues.